The 25 T cell receptor beta chains reported below all come from one sample, sequenced in a study of cytomegalovirus exposure and HLA in healthy donors. It was with 60 Vbeta and 13 Jbeta primers that the PCR ran. The protocol was immunoSEQ multiplex PCR, while the TCRdb copy is restricted to in-frame clones and leaves out a portion. The repertoire holds approximately 130,000 clones, with 70% to 85% as singletons. Specimen: PBMCs. These receptors were obtained from a boy younger than 10 in good health and CMV-seronegative.

This clone was observed a few times. This chain connects TRBV5-1 to TRBJ2-7, with 9 bases that match TRBD1. With 3 bases clipped from V and 4 bases from J, the junction kept 14 bases outside the gene matches. Looked up from germline, CDR1 is SGHRS and CDR2 is YFSETQ. This CDR3 is built from 17 residues. CDR3 loop: CASSSGPGQGQLYEQYV. In DNA form, the CDR3 reads TGCGCCAGCAGCTCCGGCCCCGGACAGGGGCAGCTTTACGAGCAGTACGTC.

J is TRBJ1-1 and V is TRBV27; D is ambiguous. This CDR3 spans 13 amino acids. Germline V gives CDR1 MNHEY, CDR2 SMNVEV (reference sequence). Between the trimmed V and J ends, which lost 2 bases and 1 base, there was a span of 5 bases. The CDR3 here is CASSLAGNTEAFF. In nucleotides, the CDR3 is TGTGCCAGCAGTTTAGCGGGGAACACTGAAGCTTTCTTT.

The rearrangement uses TRBV5-8 and TRBJ2-1; tentative D call: TRBD2 (5 bases). The CDR3 covers 14 residues. Germline CDR1 SGHTS, CDR2 YDEGEE. V was trimmed by 2 bases and J by 8 bases, leaving 14 bases between them. CDR3 loop: CASSFEASRYEQFF. The CDR3 nucleotides are TGTGCCAGCAGCTTTGAGGCTAGCAGGTATGAGCAGTTCTTC.

This clone was counted once. The genes are TRBV7-9 and TRBJ1-2, with D unclear. The CDR3 loop spans 17 amino acids. Trimming took off 5 bases at V and 6 bases at J, with 25 bases between the two ends. Looked up from germline, CDR1 is SEHNR and CDR2 is FQNEAQ (reference sequence). CDR3 sequence reads: CASSLLVDFEGKDGYTF. The CDR3 nucleotides are TGTGCCAGCAGCCTACTCGTAGATTTCGAGGGAAAGGATGGCTACACCTTC.

The chain recombines TRBV4-1 with TRBJ1-2, with TRBD1 identical over 7 bases. The length of the CDR3 is 13 residues. Germline values: CDR1 MGHRA, CDR2 YSYEKL. V shed 0 bases, J shed 11 bases, and the junction held 6 bases outside the gene matches. Here the CDR3 DNA reads TGCGCCAGCAGCCAAGAACAGGTACAGGGGTACACCTTC. The encoded protein is CASSQEQVQGYTF.

This clone was seen a few times. This chain uses TRBV5-1 with TRBJ1-4; maybe TRBD1 (6 bases). V was trimmed by 0 bases and J by 1 base, leaving 13 bases between them. The germline V gene encodes CDR1 SGHRS and CDR2 YFSETQ. This CDR3 spans 17 amino acids. Written as DNA, the CDR3 is TGCGCCAGCAGCTTGGCCCCACAGGGTGTAACTAATGAAAAACTGTTTTTT. Translating gives CASSLAPQGVTNEKLFF.

The chain uses TRBV7-9 and TRBJ1-3; 8 positions agree with TRBD1. CDR1 SEHNR and CDR2 FQNEAQ come from the germline V gene (reference sequence). Unmatched junction bases numbered 13, after V lost 5 bases and J lost 4 bases. This CDR3 contains 17 residues. CDR3 amino acids: CASSEGGWTGRGNTIYF. The CDR3, as DNA: TGTGCCAGCAGCGAAGGAGGGTGGACAGGGAGAGGAAACACCATATATTTT.

This clone has more than one count but fewer than ten. The chain couples TRBV6-5 to TRBJ2-7; 7 bases line up with TRBD1. The J segment lost 3 bases and the V segment lost 4 bases, leaving 6 bases of the junction unmatched. The CDR3 sequence is 14 residues long. Per germline, CDR1 MNHEY and CDR2 SVGAGI. The CDR3 sequence is CASSSIAGGYEQYF. The CDR3 DNA sequence: TGTGCCAGCAGTTCAATAGCAGGGGGCTACGAGCAGTACTTC.

The chain uses TRBV19 and TRBJ1-2; the D gene is possibly TRBD1 (5 bases). CDR1 and CDR2 from the germline V gene are LNHDA and SQIVND (reference sequence). With 5 bases removed from V and 8 bases from J, the gap between germline ends came to 21 bases. The CDR3 runs 15 residues. The CDR3, as DNA: TGTGCCAGTAGTCCTCATGACAGAGGCCTAGGGGGCTACACCTTC. Its protein product is CASSPHDRGLGGYTF. The full variable domain, rest sourced from reference TRBV19 and TRBJ1-2, is DGGITQSPKYLFRKEGQNVTLSCEQNLNHDAMYWYRQDPGQGLRLIYYSQIVNDFQKGDIAEGYSVSREKKESFPLTVTSAQKNPTAFYLCASSPHDRGLGGYTFGSGTRLTVV.

The chain recombines TRBV18 with TRBJ2-5, with 9 positions matching TRBD2. J lost 0 bases, V lost 2 bases, and 4 bases had no gene match. The CDR3 spans 16 residues. Germline values: CDR1 KGHSH, CDR2 LQKENI. The CDR3 bases are TGTGCCAGCTCACCAATAAGCGGGGGGTACCAAGAGACCCAGTACTTC. Translation: CASSPISGGYQETQYF. Drawing the rest from reference TRBV18 and TRBJ2-5, the complete variable domain is NAGVMQNPRHLVRRRGQEARLRCSPMKGHSHVYWYRQLPEEGLKFMVYLQKENIIDESGMPKERFSAEFPKEGPSILRIQQVVRGDSAAYFCASSPISGGYQETQYFGPGTRLLVL.

V is TRBV5-1 and J is TRBJ1-2, with 9 bases fitting TRBD1. J lost 3 bases, V lost 8 bases, and 17 bases had no gene match. The CDR3 sequence is 17 residues long. The germline V gene has CDR1 SGHRS and CDR2 YFSETQ. The CDR3 nucleotides are TGCGCCAGTTCCGGGACAGGGAATGAAAATTCTCACTATGGCTACACCTTC. Amino acid sequence: CASSGTGNENSHYGYTF.

This chain uses TRBV11-2 with TRBJ2-3, with 15 bases lining up with TRBD2. J was trimmed by 4 bases and V by 3 bases; bases with no gene match: 5. There are 17 residues in the CDR3. The germline V gene encodes CDR1 SGHAT and CDR2 FQNNGV. CDR3 in DNA: TGTGCCAGCAGCTTCGGACTAGCGGGGGGGCTATCAGATACGCAGTATTTT. As protein: CASSFGLAGGLSDTQYF.

The chain has TRBV7-3 and TRBJ1-5; 7 bases fit TRBD1. Unmatched junction bases numbered 12, after V lost 6 bases and J lost 4 bases. The CDR3 length is 16 residues. The germline CDR1 and CDR2 sequences are SGHTA and FQGTGA. As DNA, the CDR3 is TGTGCCAGCAGACGGGGATACAGGGGTGGGAATCAGCCCCAGCATTTT. This gives the protein CASRRGYRGGNQPQHF.

This chain links TRBV5-1 with TRBJ2-1, with 8 bases matching TRBD2. Unmatched junction bases numbered 8, after V lost 0 bases and J lost 9 bases. The CDR3 extends over 15 amino acids. Germline values: CDR1 SGHRS, CDR2 YFSETQ. This CDR3 reads CASSLEGTSNFEQFF. In DNA, the CDR3 is TGCGCCAGCAGCTTGGAAGGGACTAGTAATTTTGAGCAGTTCTTC.

The V and J genes are TRBV27 and TRBJ2-2; 7 nucleotides line up with TRBD1. V shed 0 bases, J shed 4 bases, and the junction held 5 bases outside the gene matches. Germline V gene lookup returns CDR1 MNHEY and CDR2 SMNVEV (reference sequence). This CDR3 has 16 amino acids. CDR3 DNA: TGTGCCAGCAGTTTATCGTTAGGGGGCCCCACCGGGGAGCTGTTTTTT. Protein: CASSLSLGGPTGELFF.

The chain links TRBV6-4 to TRBJ2-1, with TRBD2 matching over 9 bases. V lost 3 bases, J lost 2 bases, and 5 bases stayed unmatched. The CDR3 is 16 residues long. Per the germline V gene, CDR1 is MRHNA and CDR2 is SNTAGT. The CDR3 sequence is CASSEEAGGPYNEQFF. The CDR3 DNA is TGTGCCAGCAGTGAGGAGGCGGGAGGGCCCTACAATGAGCAGTTCTTC.

This clone occurred a few times. The chain carries TRBV18 and TRBJ2-5; D possibly corresponds to TRBD2 (7 bases). Trimming removed 1 base from V and 2 bases from J, with 17 bases in between. Germline V gene data show CDR1 as KGHSH and CDR2 as LQKENI. CDR3 length equals 17 residues. The DNA of the CDR3 is TGTGCCAGCTCACCACTTTTCGGGGGGCCTCATCAAGAGACCCAGTACTTC. This encodes CASSPLFGGPHQETQYF. The full variable domain, rest sourced from reference TRBV18 and TRBJ2-5, is NAGVMQNPRHLVRRRGQEARLRCSPMKGHSHVYWYRQLPEEGLKFMVYLQKENIIDESGMPKERFSAEFPKEGPSILRIQQVVRGDSAAYFCASSPLFGGPHQETQYFGPGTRLLVL.

This clone was observed once. This rearrangement joins TRBV30 to TRBJ1-2; D gene uncertain. The CDR3 is 11 amino acids. V was trimmed by 0 bases and J by 5 bases, leaving 4 bases between them. Germline assignment: CDR1 GTSNPN and CDR2 SVGIG (reference sequence). The CDR3 loop is CAWSVQYGYTF. The DNA for the CDR3 is TGTGCCTGGAGTGTACAATATGGCTACACCTTC.

The chain links TRBV9 to TRBJ2-7; 12 nucleotides agree with TRBD1. Germline values: CDR1 SGDLS, CDR2 YYNGEE. The CDR3 runs 15 residues. Losses at the gene ends were 3 bases for V and 5 bases for J; bases not matched to a gene: 6. CDR3 bases: TGTGCCAGCAGCGGGGGGGGACAGGGGGCCGACGAGCAGTACTTC. Its translation: CASSGGGQGADEQYF.

This chain uses TRBV9 with TRBJ1-3; TRBD1 matches at 9 bases. Germline CDR1 and CDR2: SGDLS and YYNGEE. The J segment lost 0 bases and the V segment lost 4 bases, leaving 8 bases of the junction unmatched. This CDR3 has 17 residues. CDR3 nucleotides: TGTGCCAGCAGCCTTCGGACAGGGGAATCCTCTGGAAACACCATATATTTT. It yields the protein CASSLRTGESSGNTIYF.

The chain is built from TRBV10-3 and TRBJ1-4, with a tentative D call TRBD1 (5 bases). Trimming stripped 0 bases from V and 8 bases from J, with 13 bases between. Germline V gives CDR1 ENHRY, CDR2 SYGVKD. The CDR3 covers 15 residues. In DNA form, the CDR3 reads TGTGCCATCAGTGAGTCTAGGGGCGCCAGCGAAAAACTGTTTTTT. As protein: CAISESRGASEKLFF.

This clone has more than one count but fewer than ten. The V gene is TRBV4-2, the J gene TRBJ2-3, with D perhaps TRBD2 (7 bases). Germline V gene data show CDR1 as LGHNA and CDR2 as YNFKEQ. This CDR3 contains 16 residues. V lost 0 bases to trimming and J lost 4 bases, with 14 bases between them. CDR3 DNA: TGTGCCAGCAGCCAAGATGGGCGGGGGCGGTCAGATACGCAGTATTTT. It specifies CASSQDGRGRSDTQYF.

The count of this clone is one. This chain connects TRBV18 to TRBJ1-1, with 11 bases lining up with TRBD1. The CDR3 extends over 16 amino acids. In germline, CDR1 is KGHSH, CDR2 LQKENI. V was pared by 6 bases and J by 1 base, with 7 bases of the junction left unmatched. CDR3 sequence reads: CASSSPGTGGNTEAFF. CDR3 DNA sequence: TGTGCCAGCTCCTCGCCGGGGACAGGGGGGAACACTGAAGCTTTCTTT.

The gene calls are TRBV9 and TRBJ2-7, with 13 bases identical to TRBD2. CDR1 SGDLS and CDR2 YYNGEE come from the germline V gene. This CDR3 comprises 15 residues. Trimming took 0 bases from V and 5 from J; bases not matched to a gene: 2. The CDR3 nucleotides read TGTGCCAGCAGCGTAGAACTAGCGGGAGGGAACGAGCAGTACGTC. This translates into CASSVELAGGNEQYV.

The V call is TRBV27, the J call TRBJ2-3; 11 bases fit TRBD2. V shed 3 bases, J shed 3 bases, and the junction held 5 bases outside the gene matches. Germline values: CDR1 MNHEY, CDR2 SMNVEV (reference sequence). The CDR3 runs to 16 residues. CDR3 in DNA: TGTGCCAGCAGTTTTCTCGGGACTAGCGGTACAGATACGCAGTATTTT. This codes for CASSFLGTSGTDTQYF.